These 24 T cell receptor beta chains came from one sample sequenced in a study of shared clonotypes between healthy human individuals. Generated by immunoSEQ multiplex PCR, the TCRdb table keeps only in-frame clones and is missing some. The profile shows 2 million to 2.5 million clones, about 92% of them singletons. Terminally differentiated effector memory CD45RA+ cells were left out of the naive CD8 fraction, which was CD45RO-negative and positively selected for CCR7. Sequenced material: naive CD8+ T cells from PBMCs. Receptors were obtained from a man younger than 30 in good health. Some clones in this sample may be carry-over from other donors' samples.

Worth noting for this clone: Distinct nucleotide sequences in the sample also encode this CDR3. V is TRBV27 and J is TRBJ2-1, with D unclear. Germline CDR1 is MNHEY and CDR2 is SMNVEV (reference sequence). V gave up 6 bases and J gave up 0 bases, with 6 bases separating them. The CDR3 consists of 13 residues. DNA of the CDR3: TGTGCCAGCAGCTTGGACTCCTACAATGAGCAGTTCTTC. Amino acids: CASSLDSYNEQFF.

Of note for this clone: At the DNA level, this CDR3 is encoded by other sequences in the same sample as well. The DNA of the CDR3 is TGTGCCAGCAGCTTCGGTGGGGTCAATCAGCCCCAGCATTTT. Encoded protein: CASSFGGVNQPQHF. The chain employs TRBV7-9 and TRBJ1-5; D ambiguous. With 3 bases removed from V and 3 bases from J, the gap between germline ends came to 9 bases. CDR1 SEHNR and CDR2 FQNEAQ come from the germline V gene (reference sequence). The CDR3 is 14 residues long.

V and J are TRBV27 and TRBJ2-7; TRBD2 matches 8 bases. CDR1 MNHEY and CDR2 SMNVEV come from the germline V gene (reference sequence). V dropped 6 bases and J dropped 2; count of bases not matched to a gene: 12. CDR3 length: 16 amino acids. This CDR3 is CASRPRGGLTAYEQYF. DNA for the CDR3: TGTGCCAGCAGGCCCCGGGGGGGTCTGACCGCCTACGAGCAGTACTTC.

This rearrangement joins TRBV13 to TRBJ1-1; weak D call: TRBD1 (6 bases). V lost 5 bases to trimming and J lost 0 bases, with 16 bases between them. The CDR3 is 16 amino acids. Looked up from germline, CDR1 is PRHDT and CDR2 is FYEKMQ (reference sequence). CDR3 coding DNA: TGTGCCAGCAGCCGAATACAGGGTTCCATGAACACTGAAGCTTTCTTT. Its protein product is CASSRIQGSMNTEAFF.

CDR3 sequence reads: CASSSGMMNTEAFF. CDR3 DNA sequence: TGTGCCAGCAGCTCGGGCATGATGAACACTGAAGCTTTCTTT. V is TRBV11-2 and J is TRBJ1-1; D is ambiguous. This CDR3 region has 14 residues. V was trimmed by 4 bases and J by 0 bases, leaving 9 bases between them. Germline CDR1 SGHAT, CDR2 FQNNGV.

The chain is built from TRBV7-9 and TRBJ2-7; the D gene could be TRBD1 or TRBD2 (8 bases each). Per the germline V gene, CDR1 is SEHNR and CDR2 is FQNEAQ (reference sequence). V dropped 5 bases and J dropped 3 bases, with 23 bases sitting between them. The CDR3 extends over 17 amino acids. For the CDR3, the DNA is TGTGCCAGCAGCCCAAGGGTGGACAGGGCGGGAGGCTACGAGCAGTACTTC. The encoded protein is CASSPRVDRAGGYEQYF.

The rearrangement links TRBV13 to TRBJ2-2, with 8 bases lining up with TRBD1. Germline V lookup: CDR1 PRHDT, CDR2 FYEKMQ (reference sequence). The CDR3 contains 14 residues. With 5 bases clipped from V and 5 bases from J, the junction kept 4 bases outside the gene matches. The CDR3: CASSTRDRTGELFF. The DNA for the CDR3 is TGTGCCAGCAGCACCCGGGACAGGACCGGGGAGCTGTTTTTT.

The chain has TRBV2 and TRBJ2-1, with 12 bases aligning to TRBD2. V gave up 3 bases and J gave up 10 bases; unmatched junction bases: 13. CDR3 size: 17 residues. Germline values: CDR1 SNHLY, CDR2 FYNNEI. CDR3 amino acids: CASSDTEGLAGSYEQFF. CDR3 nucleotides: TGTGCCAGCAGTGATACGGAAGGACTAGCGGGATCCTACGAGCAGTTCTTC. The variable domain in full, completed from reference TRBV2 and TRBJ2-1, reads EPEVTQTPSHQVTQMGQEVILRCVPISNHLYFYWYRQILGQKVEFLVSFYNNEISEKSEIFDDQFSVERPDGSNFTLKIRSTKLEDSAMYFCASSDTEGLAGSYEQFFGPGTRLTVL.

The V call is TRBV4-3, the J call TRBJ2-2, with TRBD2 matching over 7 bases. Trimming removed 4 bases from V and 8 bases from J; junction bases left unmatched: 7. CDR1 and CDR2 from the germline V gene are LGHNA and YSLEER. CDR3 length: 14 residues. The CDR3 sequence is CASSPREGSGELFF. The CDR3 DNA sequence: TGCGCCAGCAGCCCAAGGGAGGGTTCGGGGGAGCTGTTTTTT.

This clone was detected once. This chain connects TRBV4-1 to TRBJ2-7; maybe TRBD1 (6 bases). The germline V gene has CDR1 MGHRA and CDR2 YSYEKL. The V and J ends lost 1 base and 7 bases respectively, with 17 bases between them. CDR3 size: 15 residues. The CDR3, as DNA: TGCGCCAGCAGCCAAGTGACAGGCTCCGGGCCGGAGCAGTACTTC. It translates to CASSQVTGSGPEQYF.

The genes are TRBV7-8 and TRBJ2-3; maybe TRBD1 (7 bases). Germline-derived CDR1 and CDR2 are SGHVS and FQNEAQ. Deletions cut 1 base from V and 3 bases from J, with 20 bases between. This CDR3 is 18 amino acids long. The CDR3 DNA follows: TGTGCCAGCAGCTTAGAGTGGACAGGCTTTGGGAGGACAGATACGCAGTATTTT. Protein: CASSLEWTGFGRTDTQYF.

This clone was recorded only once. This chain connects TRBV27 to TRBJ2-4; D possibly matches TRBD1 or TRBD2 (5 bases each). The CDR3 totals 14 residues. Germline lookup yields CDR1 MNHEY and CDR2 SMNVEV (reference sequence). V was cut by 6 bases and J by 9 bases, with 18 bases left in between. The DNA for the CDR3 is TGTGCCAGCAGATACCGGGACCGGCACTCCATTCAGTACTTC. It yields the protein CASRYRDRHSIQYF.

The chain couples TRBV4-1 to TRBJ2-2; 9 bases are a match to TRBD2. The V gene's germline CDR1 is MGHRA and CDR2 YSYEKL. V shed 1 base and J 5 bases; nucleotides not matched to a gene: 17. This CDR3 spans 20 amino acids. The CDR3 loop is CASSQAPRTSAPGGTGELFF. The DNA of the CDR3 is TGCGCCAGCAGCCAAGCCCCTCGGACTAGCGCCCCTGGGGGGACCGGGGAGCTGTTTTTT.

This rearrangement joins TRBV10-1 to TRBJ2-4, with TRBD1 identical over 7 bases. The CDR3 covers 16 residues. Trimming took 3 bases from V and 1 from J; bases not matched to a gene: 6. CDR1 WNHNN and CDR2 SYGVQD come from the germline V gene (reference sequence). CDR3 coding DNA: TGCGCCAGCAGTGATTATCAACAGGGGGCCAAAAACATTCAGTACTTC. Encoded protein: CASSDYQQGAKNIQYF.

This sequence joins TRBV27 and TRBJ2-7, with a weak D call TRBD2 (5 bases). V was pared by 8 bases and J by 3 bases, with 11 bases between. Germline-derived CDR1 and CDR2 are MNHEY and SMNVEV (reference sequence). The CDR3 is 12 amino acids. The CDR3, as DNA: TGTGCCAGCCGCTCAGGAGGCTACGAGCAGTACTTC. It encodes CASRSGGYEQYF.

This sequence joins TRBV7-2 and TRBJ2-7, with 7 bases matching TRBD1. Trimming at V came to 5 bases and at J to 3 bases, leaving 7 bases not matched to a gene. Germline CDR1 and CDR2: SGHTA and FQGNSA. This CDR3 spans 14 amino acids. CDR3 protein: CASSHRDRHYEQYF. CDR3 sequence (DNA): TGTGCCAGCAGCCACCGGGACAGACACTACGAGCAGTACTTC.

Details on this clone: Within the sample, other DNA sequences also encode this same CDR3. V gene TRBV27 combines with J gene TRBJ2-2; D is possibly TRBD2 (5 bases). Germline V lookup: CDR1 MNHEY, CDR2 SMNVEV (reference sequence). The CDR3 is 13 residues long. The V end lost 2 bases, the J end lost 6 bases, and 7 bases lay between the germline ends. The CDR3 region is CASSLRGPGELFF. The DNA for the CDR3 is TGTGCCAGCAGTTTACGAGGGCCCGGGGAGCTGTTTTTT.

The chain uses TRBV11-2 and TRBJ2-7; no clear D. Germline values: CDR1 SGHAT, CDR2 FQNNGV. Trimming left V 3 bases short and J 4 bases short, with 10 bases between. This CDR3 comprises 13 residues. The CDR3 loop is CASSFGRWYEQYF. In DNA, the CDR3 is TGTGCCAGCAGCTTCGGTAGATGGTACGAGCAGTACTTC.

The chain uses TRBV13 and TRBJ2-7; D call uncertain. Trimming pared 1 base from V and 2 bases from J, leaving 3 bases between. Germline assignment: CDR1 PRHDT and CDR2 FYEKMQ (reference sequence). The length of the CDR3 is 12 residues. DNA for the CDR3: TGTGCCAGCAGCTTAGAGACCTACGAGCAGTACTTC. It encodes CASSLETYEQYF.

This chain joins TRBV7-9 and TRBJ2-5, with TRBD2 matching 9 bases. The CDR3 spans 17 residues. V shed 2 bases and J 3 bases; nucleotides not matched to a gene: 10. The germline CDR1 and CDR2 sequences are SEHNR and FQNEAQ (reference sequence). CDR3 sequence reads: CASSLSLAGPFKETQYF. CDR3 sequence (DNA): TGTGCCAGCAGCTTAAGTCTAGCGGGACCTTTTAAAGAGACCCAGTACTTC. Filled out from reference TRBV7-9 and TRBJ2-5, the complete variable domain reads DTGVSQNPRHKITKRGQNVTFRCDPISEHNRLYWYRQTLGQGPEFLTYFQNEAQLEKSRLLSDRFSAERPKGSFSTLEIQRTEQGDSAMYLCASSLSLAGPFKETQYFGPGTRLLVL.

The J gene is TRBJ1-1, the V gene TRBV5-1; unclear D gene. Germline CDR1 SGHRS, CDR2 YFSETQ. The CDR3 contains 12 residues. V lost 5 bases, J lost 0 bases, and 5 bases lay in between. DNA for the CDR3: TGCGCCAGCAGGGACTTGAACACTGAAGCTTTCTTT. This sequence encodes CASRDLNTEAFF. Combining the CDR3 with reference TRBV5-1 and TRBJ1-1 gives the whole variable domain KAGVTQTPRYLIKTRGQQVTLSCSPISGHRSVSWYQQTPGQGLQFLFEYFSETQRNKGNFPGRFSGRQFSNSRSEMNVSTLELGDSALYLCASRDLNTEAFFGQGTRLTVV.

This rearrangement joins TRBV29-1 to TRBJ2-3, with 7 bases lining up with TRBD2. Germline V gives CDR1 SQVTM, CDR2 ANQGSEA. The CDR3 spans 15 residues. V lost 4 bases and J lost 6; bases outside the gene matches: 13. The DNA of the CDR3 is TGCAGCGTTGTAGGGCTAGCGGAGAGGGGTGATACGCAGTATTTT. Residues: CSVVGLAERGDTQYF.

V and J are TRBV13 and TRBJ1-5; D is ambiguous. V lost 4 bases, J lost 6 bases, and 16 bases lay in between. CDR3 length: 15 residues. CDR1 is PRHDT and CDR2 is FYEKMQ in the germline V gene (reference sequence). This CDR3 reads CASSSKLSPGQPQHF. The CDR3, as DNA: TGTGCCAGCAGCTCTAAACTTTCCCCCGGTCAGCCCCAGCATTTT.

CDR3 region: CASSLNAWAAGELFF. As DNA, the CDR3 is TGTGCCAGCAGCTTAAATGCGTGGGCCGCCGGGGAGCTGTTTTTT. The rearrangement joins TRBV7-3 to TRBJ2-2; D is ambiguous. In germline, CDR1 is SGHTA, CDR2 FQGTGA. V dropped 1 base and J dropped 6 bases, with 12 bases sitting between them. The CDR3 covers 15 residues.